This T cell receptor beta chain emerged from a study of shared clonotypes between healthy human individuals. Study-wide background: Each donor contributed plates that comprised three CD4 naive, three CD4 memory, two CD8 naive and one CD8 memory.

The study, taken as a whole, reports: Shared clonotypes: about 5.3% naive CD4, roughly 4% naive CD8, about 2.5% memory CD4, approximately 0.41% memory CD8.

The investigators split CD4+ cells into a CD45RA+ naive subset and a CD45RA-negative memory subset. It was across several immunoSEQ plates that each subset's genomic DNA was evenly split. This table comes from immunoSEQ multiplex PCR, and its TCRdb copy is limited to in-frame clones, with some not included. The table records approximately 2,000,000 clones, under 95% of them present only once. Comment on this clone: Its antigen is unknown.

In germline, CDR1 is MNHNY, CDR2 SVGAGI (reference sequence). V lost 5 bases and J lost 1, with 13 bases in between. This CDR3 is built from 15 residues. This TCR came from a man younger than 35 in good health. Some clones in this sample may be carry-over from other donors' samples. This chain joins TRBV6-6 and TRBJ2-3; D is possibly TRBD1 or TRBD2 (5 bases each). The sequenced sample consisted of naive CD4+ T cells from PBMCs. Subset defined: CD45RA+ positively selected. This CDR3 is CASSPLGRGTDTQYF. The CDR3 DNA reads TGTGCCAGCAGTCCCCTGGGACGGGGCACAGATACGCAGTATTTT.